The table lists the clone carrying this TCR beta chain with a count of one. In the original processing: Nucleated cell counts were estimated from reference gene primer amplification. Using immunoSEQ multiplex PCR, the repertoire was profiled, and TCRdb retains in-frame clones only, with some absent. The DNA was the basis for D and trimming; V, J and clone size are from that table. Of approximately 97,000 clones listed, 65% to 90% were seen once; the top ten hold over 15%. The sample belongs to a study of blood T cell repertoires in COVID-19. Study overall: COVID-19 samples collected from the United States, Italy and Spain covered acute and convalescent phases. PBMCs, B-cell-depleted T cells, or T cells provided the cDNA or gDNA that made up the material.

The source material was peripheral blood. The source of this sequence is a woman older than 75 with acute or convalescent COVID-19.

The CDR3 region is CASSSGTSSTDTQYF. CDR3 in DNA: TGTGCCAGCAGCTCCGGGACATCTAGCACAGATACGCAGTATTTT. The chain couples TRBV11-3 to TRBJ2-3; tentatively, D is TRBD1 (6 bases). The CDR3 spans 15 residues. Trimming left V 4 bases short and J 0 bases short, with 11 bases between. Germline V gene sequence: CDR1 SGHNT, CDR2 YENEEA.